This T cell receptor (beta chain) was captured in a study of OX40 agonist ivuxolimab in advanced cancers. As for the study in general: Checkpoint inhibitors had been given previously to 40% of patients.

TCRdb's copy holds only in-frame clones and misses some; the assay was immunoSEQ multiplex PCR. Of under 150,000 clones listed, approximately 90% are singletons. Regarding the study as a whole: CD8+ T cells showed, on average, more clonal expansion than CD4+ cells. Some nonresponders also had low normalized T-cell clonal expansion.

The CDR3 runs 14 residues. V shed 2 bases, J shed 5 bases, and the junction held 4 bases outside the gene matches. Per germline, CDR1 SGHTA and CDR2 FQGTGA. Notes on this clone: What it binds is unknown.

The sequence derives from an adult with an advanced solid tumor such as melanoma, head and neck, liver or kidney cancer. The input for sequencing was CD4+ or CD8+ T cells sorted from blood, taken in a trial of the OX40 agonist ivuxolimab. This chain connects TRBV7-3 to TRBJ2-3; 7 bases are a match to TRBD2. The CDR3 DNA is TGTGCCAGCAGCTTAGCGGGAGAGGTAGATACGCAGTATTTT. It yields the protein CASSLAGEVDTQYF.